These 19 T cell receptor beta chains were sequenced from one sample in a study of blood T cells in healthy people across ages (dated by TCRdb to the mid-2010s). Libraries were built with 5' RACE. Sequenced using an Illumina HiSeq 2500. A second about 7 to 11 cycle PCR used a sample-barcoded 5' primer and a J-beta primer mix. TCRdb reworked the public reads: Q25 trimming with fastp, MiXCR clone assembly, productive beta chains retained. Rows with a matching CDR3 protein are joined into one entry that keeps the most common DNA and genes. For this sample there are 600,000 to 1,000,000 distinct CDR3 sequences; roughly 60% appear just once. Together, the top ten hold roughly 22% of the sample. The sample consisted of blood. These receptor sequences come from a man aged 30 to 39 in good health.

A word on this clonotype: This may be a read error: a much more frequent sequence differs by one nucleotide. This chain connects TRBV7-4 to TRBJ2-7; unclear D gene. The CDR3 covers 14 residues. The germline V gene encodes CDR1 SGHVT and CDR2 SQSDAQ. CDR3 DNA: TGTGCCAGCAGCCATAGGGTGTTTCACTACGAGCGGTACTTC. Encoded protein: CASSHRVFHYERYF.

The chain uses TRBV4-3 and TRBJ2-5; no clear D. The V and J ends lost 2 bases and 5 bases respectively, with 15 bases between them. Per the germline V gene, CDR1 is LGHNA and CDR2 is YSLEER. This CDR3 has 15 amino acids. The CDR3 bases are TGCGCCAGCAGCCAACGACAAAAAGTTATCGAGACCCAGTACTTC. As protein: CASSQRQKVIETQYF.

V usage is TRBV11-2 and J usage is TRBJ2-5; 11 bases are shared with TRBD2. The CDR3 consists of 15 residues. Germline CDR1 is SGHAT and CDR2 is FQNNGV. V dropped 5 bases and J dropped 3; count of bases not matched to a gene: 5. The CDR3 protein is CASSQLAGGKETQYF. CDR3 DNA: TGTGCCAGCAGCCAGCTAGCGGGGGGAAAAGAGACCCAGTACTTC.

CDR3 sequence (DNA): TGTGCCAGCAGTTTATCGTGGCTGATAGCGGGTAGTTCCTACAATGAGCAGTTCTTC. Translated, it gives CASSLSWLIAGSSYNEQFF. V and J are TRBV27 and TRBJ2-1; 7 nucleotides match TRBD2. The CDR3 sequence is 19 residues long. CDR1 is MNHEY, CDR2 SMNVEV, per germline (reference sequence). V lost 0 bases and J lost 1; bases outside the gene matches: 12.

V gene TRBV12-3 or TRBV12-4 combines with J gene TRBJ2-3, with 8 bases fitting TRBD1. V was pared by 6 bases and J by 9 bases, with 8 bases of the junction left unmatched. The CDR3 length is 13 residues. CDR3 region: CASSQYRGLTQYF. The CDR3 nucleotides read TGTGCCAGCAGCCAATACAGGGGGTTAACGCAGTATTTT.

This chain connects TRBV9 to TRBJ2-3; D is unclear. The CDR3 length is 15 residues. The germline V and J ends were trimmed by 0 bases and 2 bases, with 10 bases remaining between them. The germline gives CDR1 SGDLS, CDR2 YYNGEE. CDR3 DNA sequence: TGTGCCAGCAGCGTAGCGCCCCAACCCACAGATACGCAGTATTTT. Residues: CASSVAPQPTDTQYF.

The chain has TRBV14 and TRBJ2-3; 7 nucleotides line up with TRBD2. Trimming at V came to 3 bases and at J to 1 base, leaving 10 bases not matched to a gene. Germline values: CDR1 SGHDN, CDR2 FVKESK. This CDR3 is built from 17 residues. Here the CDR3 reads CASSQTIGRLGTDTQYF. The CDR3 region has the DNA TGTGCCAGCAGCCAGACTATCGGGAGGCTCGGCACAGATACGCAGTATTTT.

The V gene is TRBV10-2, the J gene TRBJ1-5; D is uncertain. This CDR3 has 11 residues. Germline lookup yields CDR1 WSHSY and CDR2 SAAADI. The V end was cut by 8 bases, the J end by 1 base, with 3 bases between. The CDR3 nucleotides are TGCGCCAGCGCCAGCAATCAGCCCCAGCATTTT. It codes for CASASNQPQHF.

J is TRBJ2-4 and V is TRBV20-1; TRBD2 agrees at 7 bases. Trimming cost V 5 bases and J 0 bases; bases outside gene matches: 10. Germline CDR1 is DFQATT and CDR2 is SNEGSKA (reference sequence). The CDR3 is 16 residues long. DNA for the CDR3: TGCAGTGCTCATGCTCTAGCGGTCCTAGCCAAAAACATTCAGTACTTC. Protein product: CSAHALAVLAKNIQYF.

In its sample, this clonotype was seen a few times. CDR3 in DNA: TGTGCCAGCAGTTTAGGGGGGCAGGCTTATAATTCACCCCTCCACTTT. Amino acid sequence: CASSLGGQAYNSPLHF. V usage is TRBV28 and J usage is TRBJ1-6; D is possibly TRBD1 (6 bases). The V gene's germline CDR1 is MDHEN and CDR2 SYDVKM. V was clipped by 2 bases and J by 4 bases, with 12 bases between them. The CDR3 runs 16 residues. Filled out from reference TRBV28 and TRBJ1-6, the complete variable domain reads DVKVTQSSRYLVKRTGEKVFLECVQDMDHENMFWYRQDPGLGLRLIYFSYDVKMKEKGDIPEGYSVSREKKERFSLILESASTNQTSMYLCASSLGGQAYNSPLHFGNGTRLTVT.

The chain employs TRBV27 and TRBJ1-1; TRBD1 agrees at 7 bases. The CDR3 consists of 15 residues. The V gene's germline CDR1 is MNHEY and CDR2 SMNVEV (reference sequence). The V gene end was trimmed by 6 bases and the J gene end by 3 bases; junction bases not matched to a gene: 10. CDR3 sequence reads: CASSPQGPWDTEAFF. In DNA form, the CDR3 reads TGTGCCAGCAGCCCACAGGGGCCATGGGACACTGAAGCTTTCTTT.

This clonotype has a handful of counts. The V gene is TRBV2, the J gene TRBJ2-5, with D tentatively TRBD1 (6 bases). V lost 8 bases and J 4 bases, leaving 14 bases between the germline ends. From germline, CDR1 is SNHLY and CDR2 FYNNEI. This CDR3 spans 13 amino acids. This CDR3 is CASETGFGETQYF. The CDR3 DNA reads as TGTGCCAGCGAAACAGGGTTTGGAGAGACCCAGTACTTC.

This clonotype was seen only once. The CDR3 loop reads CASSQGNSGHAIYGYTF. CDR3 bases: TGTGCCAGCAGCCAAGGGAACTCGGGACACGCAATCTATGGCTACACCTTC. The chain combines TRBV11-1 with TRBJ1-2; possibly TRBD1 for D (6 bases). Trimming stripped 5 bases from V and 4 bases from J, with 23 bases between. CDR1 is SGHAT, CDR2 FQDESV, per germline (reference sequence). The CDR3 has 17 residues.

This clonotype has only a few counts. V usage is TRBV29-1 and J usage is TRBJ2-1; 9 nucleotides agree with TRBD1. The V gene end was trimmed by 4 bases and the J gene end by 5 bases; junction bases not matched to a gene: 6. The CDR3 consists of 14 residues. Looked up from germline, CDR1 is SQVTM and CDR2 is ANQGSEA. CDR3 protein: CSVGGWDRDNEQFF. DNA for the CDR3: TGCAGCGTTGGGGGGTGGGACAGGGACAATGAGCAGTTCTTC.

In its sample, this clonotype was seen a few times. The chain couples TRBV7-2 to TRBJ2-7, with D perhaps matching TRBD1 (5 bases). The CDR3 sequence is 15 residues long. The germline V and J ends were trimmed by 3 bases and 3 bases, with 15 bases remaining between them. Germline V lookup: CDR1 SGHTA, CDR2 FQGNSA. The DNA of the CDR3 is TGTGCCAGCAGCTTTATTCAGGGAACCCTCTACGAGCAGTACTTC. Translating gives CASSFIQGTLYEQYF.

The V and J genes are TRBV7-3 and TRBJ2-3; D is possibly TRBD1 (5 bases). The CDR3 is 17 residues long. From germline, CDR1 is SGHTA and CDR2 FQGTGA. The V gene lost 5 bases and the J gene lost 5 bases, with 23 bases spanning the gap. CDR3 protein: CASSAPRVGDGLDTQYF. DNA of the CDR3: TGTGCCAGCAGCGCCCCCCGGGTAGGGGATGGGTTAGATACGCAGTATTTT.

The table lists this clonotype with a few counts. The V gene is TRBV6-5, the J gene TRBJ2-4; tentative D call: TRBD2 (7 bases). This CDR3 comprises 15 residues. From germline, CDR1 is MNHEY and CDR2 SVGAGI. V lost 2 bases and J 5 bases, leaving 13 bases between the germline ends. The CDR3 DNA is TGTGCCAGCAGTTACGCGGGAGAGGGGGAAAACATTCAGTACTTC. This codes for CASSYAGEGENIQYF.

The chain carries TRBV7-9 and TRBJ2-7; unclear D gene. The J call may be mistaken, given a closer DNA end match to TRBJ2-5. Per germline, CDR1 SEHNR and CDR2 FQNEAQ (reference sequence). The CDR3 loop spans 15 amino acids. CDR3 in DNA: TGTGCCAGCAGCCAAAACGCCGGGCTGGCGGAGACCCAGTACTTC. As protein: CASSQNAGLAETQYF.

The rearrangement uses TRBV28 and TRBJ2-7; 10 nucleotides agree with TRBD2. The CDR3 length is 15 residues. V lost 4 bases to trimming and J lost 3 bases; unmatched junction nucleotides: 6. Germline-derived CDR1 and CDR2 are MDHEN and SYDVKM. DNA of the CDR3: TGTGCCAGCAGTTGGGGGCTAGCGGGAGACTACGAGCAGTACTTC. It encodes CASSWGLAGDYEQYF.